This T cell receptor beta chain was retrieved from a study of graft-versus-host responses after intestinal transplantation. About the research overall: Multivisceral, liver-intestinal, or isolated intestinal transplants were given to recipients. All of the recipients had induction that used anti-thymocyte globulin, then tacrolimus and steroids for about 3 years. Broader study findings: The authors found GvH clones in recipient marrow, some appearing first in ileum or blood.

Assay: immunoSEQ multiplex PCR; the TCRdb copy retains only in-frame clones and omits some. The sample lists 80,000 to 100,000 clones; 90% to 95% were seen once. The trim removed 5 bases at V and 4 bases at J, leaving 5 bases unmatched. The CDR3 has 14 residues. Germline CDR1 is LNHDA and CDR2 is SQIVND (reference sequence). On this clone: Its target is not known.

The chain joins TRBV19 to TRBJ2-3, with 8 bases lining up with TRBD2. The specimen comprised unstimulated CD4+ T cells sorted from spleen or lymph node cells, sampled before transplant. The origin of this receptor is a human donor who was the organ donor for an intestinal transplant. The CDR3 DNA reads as TGTGCCAGTAGTTTTACTAGCGGCTCAGATACGCAGTATTTT. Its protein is CASSFTSGSDTQYF.